Sequencing of this TCR beta chain was carried out in a study of cytomegalovirus exposure and HLA in healthy donors. General study results and limits: The productive fraction for most TCR beta V segments was about 87% or about 30% in an earlier analysis.

Each donor's status was that of a healthy bone marrow donor. As concerns this clone: Its antigen is still unknown.

PCR was performed using 60 Vbeta and 13 Jbeta primers. Profiled with immunoSEQ multiplex PCR; TCRdb holds only in-frame clones, not every one. Of roughly 100,000 clones in the sample, 65% to 80% were seen once. The TCR comes from a man in his forties in good health and CMV-seropositive. The sequenced sample consisted of PBMCs.

In DNA form, the CDR3 reads TGTGCCACCAACTGGAAGGGACAGCGGGGGCATGGCTACACCTTC. This codes for CATNWKGQRGHGYTF. V and J are TRBV6-5 and TRBJ1-2; TRBD1 matches at 7 bases. Trimming took 10 bases from V and 6 from J; bases not matched to a gene: 17. This CDR3 contains 15 residues. Germline CDR1 MNHEY, CDR2 SVGAGI.